This entry is about one TCR beta chain. Its antigen is unidentified. Germline V gene sequence: CDR1 MNHNS, CDR2 SASEGT. The ends were cut back, 6 bases at V and 2 bases at J, with 8 bases in the middle. The CDR3 runs 13 residues. Method: immunoSEQ multiplex PCR; TCRdb's copy keeps in-frame clones and lacks some. The repertoire holds fewer than 85,000 clones, about 87% seen once, with 0.35% to 0.4% in the top ten. This record belongs to a study of graft-versus-host responses after intestinal transplantation. Study-level points and caveats: GvH clones detected in recipient marrow included some appearing first in ileum or blood.

V usage is TRBV6-1 and J usage is TRBJ1-3; the D gene is possibly TRBD1 (6 bases). This sample comprised unstimulated CD4+ T cells sorted from spleen or lymph node cells, obtained before transplant. This TCR was recovered from a human donor who was the organ donor for an intestinal transplant. The CDR3, as DNA: TGTGCCAGCAGACAGGGCACTGGAAACACCATATATTTT. It translates to CASRQGTGNTIYF.